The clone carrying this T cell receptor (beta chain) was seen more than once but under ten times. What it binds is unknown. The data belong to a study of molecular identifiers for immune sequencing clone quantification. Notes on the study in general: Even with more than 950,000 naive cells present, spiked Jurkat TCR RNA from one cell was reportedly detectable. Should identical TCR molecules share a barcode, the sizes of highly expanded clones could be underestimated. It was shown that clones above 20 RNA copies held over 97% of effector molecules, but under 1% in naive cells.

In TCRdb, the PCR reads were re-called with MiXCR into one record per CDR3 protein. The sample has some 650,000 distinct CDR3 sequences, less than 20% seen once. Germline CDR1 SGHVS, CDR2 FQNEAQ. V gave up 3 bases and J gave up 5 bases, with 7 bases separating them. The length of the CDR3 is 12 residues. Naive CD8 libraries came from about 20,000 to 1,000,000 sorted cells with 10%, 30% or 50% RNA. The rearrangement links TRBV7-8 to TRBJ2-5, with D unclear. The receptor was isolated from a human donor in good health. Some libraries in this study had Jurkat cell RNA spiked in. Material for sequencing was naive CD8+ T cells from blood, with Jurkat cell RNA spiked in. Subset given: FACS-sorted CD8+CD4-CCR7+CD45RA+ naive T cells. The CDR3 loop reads CASSFFTETQYF. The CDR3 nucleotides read TGTGCCAGCAGCTTCTTTACGGAGACCCAGTACTTC. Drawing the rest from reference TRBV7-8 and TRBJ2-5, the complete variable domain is GAGVSQSPRYKVAKRGQDVALRCDPISGHVSLFWYQQALGQGPEFLTYFQNEAQLDKSGLPSDRFFAERPEGSVSTLKIQRTQQEDSAVYLCASSFFTETQYFGPGTRLLVL.